The 24 T cell receptor beta chains in this list originate from one sample, sequenced in a study of T cell responses to AZD1222 COVID-19 vaccine. Assay: immunoSEQ multiplex PCR; the TCRdb copy retains only in-frame clones and omits some. The sample contains 85,000 to 130,000 clones, about 87% of which appear only once. The sample was peripheral blood, taken on day 0 of AZD1222 vaccination. The receptor set was obtained from an adult in good health.

This sequence joins TRBV5-4 and TRBJ2-2; 7 positions agree with TRBD1. V shed 6 bases, J shed 6 bases, and the junction held 8 bases outside the gene matches. The CDR3 extends over 14 amino acids. Looked up from germline, CDR1 is SGHNT and CDR2 is YYREEE (reference sequence). The CDR3 DNA follows: TGTGCCAGCACCCCGACAGGGCAGTCCGGGGAGCTGTTTTTT. It yields the protein CASTPTGQSGELFF.

The gene calls are TRBV30 and TRBJ1-5, with a possible D match to TRBD1 (5 bases). Germline V lookup: CDR1 GTSNPN, CDR2 SVGIG (reference sequence). V gave up 3 bases and J gave up 7 bases, with 13 bases separating them. The CDR3 is made up of 13 amino acids. Here the CDR3 DNA reads TGTGCCTGGAGGGGGCCTGGCGGGCAGCCCCAGCATTTT. Translating gives CAWRGPGGQPQHF.

The chain uses TRBV10-3 and TRBJ2-3; D is ambiguous. The CDR3 has 13 amino acids. The V gene lost 10 bases and the J gene lost 1 base, with 12 bases spanning the gap. Germline V lookup: CDR1 ENHRY, CDR2 SYGVKD. The CDR3 loop is CATLFERTDTQYF. In DNA, the CDR3 is TGTGCCACGCTCTTCGAACGCACAGATACGCAGTATTTT.

The chain uses TRBV5-5 and TRBJ1-1; D is uncertain. The CDR3 has 14 amino acids. Deletions cut 1 base from V and 6 bases from J, with 13 bases between. Germline CDR1 reads SGHKS; CDR2 reads YYEKEE (reference sequence). The CDR3 sequence: CASSLTFGKAEAFF. The CDR3 region has the DNA TGTGCCAGCAGCTTGACTTTTGGGAAGGCTGAAGCTTTCTTT.

The rearrangement joins TRBV18 to TRBJ1-2; TRBD1 is a possible D gene (5 bases). The ends were cut back, 5 bases at V and 4 bases at J, with 14 bases in the middle. Germline V gives CDR1 KGHSH, CDR2 LQKENI. The CDR3 consists of 14 residues. The CDR3 spells CASSSQGEGYGYTF. For the CDR3, the DNA is TGTGCCAGCTCATCGCAGGGAGAGGGCTATGGCTACACCTTC. The whole variable domain, remainder taken from reference TRBV18 and TRBJ1-2, is NAGVMQNPRHLVRRRGQEARLRCSPMKGHSHVYWYRQLPEEGLKFMVYLQKENIIDESGMPKERFSAEFPKEGPSILRIQQVVRGDSAAYFCASSSQGEGYGYTFGSGTRLTVV.

The rearrangement joins TRBV13 to TRBJ2-1; D gene ambiguous. Germline CDR1 PRHDT, CDR2 FYEKMQ (reference sequence). The CDR3 spans 13 residues. V shed 4 bases and J shed 6 bases, with 10 bases lying between them. CDR3 sequence (DNA): TGTGCCAGCAGCTGGCGACCAATCAATGAGCAGTTCTTC. Protein sequence: CASSWRPINEQFF. Full variable domain (rest looked up from reference TRBV13 and TRBJ2-1): AAGVIQSPRHLIKEKRETATLKCYPIPRHDTVYWYQQGPGQDPQFLISFYEKMQSDKGSIPDRFSAQQFSDYHSELNMSSLELGDSALYFCASSWRPINEQFFGPGTRLTVL.

This rearrangement joins TRBV7-8 to TRBJ1-3; D remains unclear. CDR1 and CDR2 (germline): SGHVS, FQNEAQ. V was clipped by 5 bases and J by 4 bases, with 12 bases between them. CDR3 length: 14 amino acids. The CDR3 DNA sequence: TGTGCCAGCAGCCAAAGGCGCCTGGGAAACACCATATATTTT. This translates into CASSQRRLGNTIYF. Complete variable domain (other parts from reference TRBV7-8 and TRBJ1-3): GAGVSQSPRYKVAKRGQDVALRCDPISGHVSLFWYQQALGQGPEFLTYFQNEAQLDKSGLPSDRFFAERPEGSVSTLKIQRTQQEDSAVYLCASSQRRLGNTIYFGEGSWLTVV.

The CDR3 nucleotides read TGTGCCAGTAGCGTCAGAGTGACAGATACGCAGTATTTT. Translating it yields CASSVRVTDTQYF. The chain combines TRBV19 with TRBJ2-3; D gene ambiguous. Germline CDR1 LNHDA, CDR2 SQIVND (reference sequence). CDR3 length equals 13 residues. V shed 6 bases and J shed 3 bases, with 10 bases lying between them. Drawing the rest from reference TRBV19 and TRBJ2-3, the complete variable domain is DGGITQSPKYLFRKEGQNVTLSCEQNLNHDAMYWYRQDPGQGLRLIYYSQIVNDFQKGDIAEGYSVSREKKESFPLTVTSAQKNPTAFYLCASSVRVTDTQYFGPGTRLTVL.

The chain has TRBV5-1 and TRBJ1-1; maybe TRBD1 (5 bases). Germline lookup yields CDR1 SGHRS and CDR2 YFSETQ. The CDR3 is made up of 14 amino acids. V gave up 4 bases and J gave up 0 bases, with 10 bases separating them. The CDR3 region is CASSQDSMNTEAFF. CDR3 bases: TGCGCCAGCAGCCAAGACAGTATGAACACTGAAGCTTTCTTT.

This sequence joins TRBV6-5 and TRBJ2-7, with D unresolved. The CDR3 contains 12 residues. Trimming removed 7 bases at V and 0 bases at J, with 7 bases between. The germline V gene has CDR1 MNHEY and CDR2 SVGAGI. DNA for the CDR3: TGTGCCAGCATTGGGGACTCCTACGAGCAGTACTTC. Translated, it gives CASIGDSYEQYF.

This chain links TRBV28 with TRBJ1-1; possible D gene TRBD1, 6 bases. There are 15 residues in the CDR3. Deletions cut 3 bases from V and 4 bases from J, with 15 bases between. Germline V lookup: CDR1 MDHEN, CDR2 SYDVKM. Here the CDR3 reads CASSFRGYRSTEAFF. The CDR3, as DNA: TGTGCCAGCAGTTTCAGGGGATATCGATCCACTGAAGCTTTCTTT.

This clone appeared a few times. This chain connects TRBV4-2 to TRBJ1-5; tentative D call: TRBD1 (6 bases). This CDR3 is 15 amino acids long. V lost 0 bases to trimming and J lost 10 bases, with 16 bases between them. Germline assignment: CDR1 LGHNA and CDR2 YNFKEQ. In DNA, the CDR3 is TGTGCCAGCAGCCAAGAGAGGGGACAACCGACACCCCAGCATTTT. Translation: CASSQERGQPTPQHF.

The chain has TRBV6-5 and TRBJ1-5; possibly TRBD1 for D (5 bases). Germline CDR1 is MNHEY and CDR2 is SVGAGI. V dropped 7 bases and J dropped 1 base, with 11 bases sitting between them. The CDR3 extends over 14 amino acids. The DNA of the CDR3 is TGTGCCAGCATGCAGGGTCGGAGCAATCAGCCCCAGCATTTT. Its translation is CASMQGRSNQPQHF.

The rearrangement links TRBV4-3 to TRBJ2-1; D possibly corresponds to TRBD1 (5 bases). CDR3 length: 16 residues. Trimming cost V 0 bases and J 5 bases, with 14 bases left between them. Germline CDR1 LGHNA, CDR2 YSLEER. The CDR3 loop is CASSQDPRERHNEQFF. The CDR3 nucleotides are TGCGCCAGCAGCCAAGACCCCAGGGAAAGGCACAATGAGCAGTTCTTC.

The rearrangement uses TRBV4-3 and TRBJ1-2; 8 bases are shared with TRBD1. CDR3 length: 14 residues. Germline CDR1 LGHNA, CDR2 YSLEER. V was clipped by 5 bases and J by 2 bases; unmatched bases: 4. CDR3 loop: CASSTGTGNYGYTF. The CDR3 nucleotides read TGCGCCAGCAGCACGGGGACAGGAAACTATGGCTACACCTTC.

The rearrangement links TRBV5-4 to TRBJ2-7; D perhaps matches TRBD1 (6 bases). V was trimmed by 4 bases and J by 5 bases, leaving 10 bases between them. CDR3 length: 12 amino acids. The germline CDR1 and CDR2 sequences are SGHNT and YYREEE (reference sequence). The CDR3 nucleotides are TGTGCCAGCAGCCCTGGGACAAACGAGCAGTACTTC. Protein: CASSPGTNEQYF.

The chain is built from TRBV4-3 and TRBJ1-6; tentatively, D is TRBD1 (6 bases). Germline assignment: CDR1 LGHNA and CDR2 YSLEER. This CDR3 contains 19 residues. The germline V and J ends were trimmed by 0 bases and 4 bases, with 19 bases remaining between them. The CDR3 DNA is TGCGCCAGCAGCCAAGATTGGGGGCCCCTCGGGTTTTATAATTCACCCCTCCACTTT. Its protein product is CASSQDWGPLGFYNSPLHF.

CDR3 sequence (DNA): TGTGCCAGCAGCCTCAGTGGAGGGACTGAGCAGTTCTTC. It encodes CASSLSGGTEQFF. The V gene is TRBV11-3, the J gene TRBJ2-1, with a tentative D call TRBD2 (6 bases). The CDR3 totals 13 residues. V was pared by 5 bases and J by 9 bases, with 14 bases between. Germline V gene data show CDR1 as SGHNT and CDR2 as YENEEA.

The rearrangement links TRBV7-6 to TRBJ2-7, with D possibly TRBD1 on 7 matching bases. Per the germline V gene, CDR1 is SGHVS and CDR2 is FNYEAQ. With 5 bases removed from V and 4 bases from J, the gap between germline ends came to 12 bases. This CDR3 has 13 amino acids. Here the CDR3 DNA reads TGTGCCAGCAGCGCGCAGGGGGGATACGAGCAGTACTTC. Its protein is CASSAQGGYEQYF.

This clone has just one count. V gene TRBV7-3 combines with J gene TRBJ1-2; 7 bases are a match to TRBD1. Germline V gene sequence: CDR1 SGHTA, CDR2 FQGTGA. J lost 6 bases, V lost 5 bases, and 6 bases had no gene match. The CDR3 is 13 amino acids. The CDR3: CASSLGQSDGYTF. The CDR3 DNA reads as TGTGCCAGCAGCCTGGGACAGTCGGATGGCTACACCTTC.

The rearrangement uses TRBV19 and TRBJ2-3; 9 bases match TRBD1. The junction had 9 bases not matched to a gene; V was cut back by 3 bases and J by 5 bases. This CDR3 has 16 amino acids. Germline V lookup: CDR1 LNHDA, CDR2 SQIVND (reference sequence). The chain's CDR3 is CASSIGGGQGRDTQYF. DNA of the CDR3: TGTGCCAGTAGTATTGGGGGGGGACAGGGAAGAGATACGCAGTATTTT.

The sample holds a few counts of this clone. The rearrangement joins TRBV5-5 to TRBJ2-7; D might be TRBD1 (5 bases). V was pared by 2 bases and J by 6 bases, with 6 bases between. Germline V gene sequence: CDR1 SGHKS, CDR2 YYEKEE (reference sequence). The CDR3 is 11 residues long. The CDR3 reads CASSLQVEQYF. The DNA of the CDR3 is TGTGCCAGCAGCTTACAGGTCGAGCAGTACTTC.

A word on this clone: Mismatch with germline at one junction end may stem from a read error. This rearrangement joins TRBV12-3 or TRBV12-4 to TRBJ2-5; D is uncertain. The CDR3 is 13 residues long. CDR3 nucleotide sequence: TGTGCCAGCAGTTTTGGCTCGCAAGGGACCCAGTACTTC. This codes for CASSFGSQGTQYF.

The V gene is TRBV18, the J gene TRBJ1-1; D remains unclear. Germline V gene sequence: CDR1 KGHSH, CDR2 LQKENI. The ends were cut back, 1 base at V and 0 bases at J, with 12 bases in the middle. The CDR3 is made up of 16 amino acids. The DNA for the CDR3 is TGTGCCAGCTCACCACAGGAGGGAACCATGAACACTGAAGCTTTCTTT. This gives the protein CASSPQEGTMNTEAFF.